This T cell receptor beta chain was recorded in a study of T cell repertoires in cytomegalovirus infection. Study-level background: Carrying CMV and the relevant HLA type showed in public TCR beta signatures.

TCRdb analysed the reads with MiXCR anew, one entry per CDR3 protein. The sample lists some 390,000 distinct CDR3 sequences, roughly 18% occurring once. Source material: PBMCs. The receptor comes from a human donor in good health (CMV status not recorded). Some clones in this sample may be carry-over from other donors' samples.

The CDR3 spells CAWSVSASFNEKLFF. In DNA form, the CDR3 reads TGTGCCTGGAGTGTCAGTGCTTCATTCAATGAAAAACTGTTTTTT. This rearrangement joins TRBV30 to TRBJ1-4; the D is unclear. CDR3 size: 15 residues. Germline values: CDR1 GTSNPN, CDR2 SVGIG (reference sequence). The V and J ends lost 0 bases and 5 bases respectively, with 13 bases between them.